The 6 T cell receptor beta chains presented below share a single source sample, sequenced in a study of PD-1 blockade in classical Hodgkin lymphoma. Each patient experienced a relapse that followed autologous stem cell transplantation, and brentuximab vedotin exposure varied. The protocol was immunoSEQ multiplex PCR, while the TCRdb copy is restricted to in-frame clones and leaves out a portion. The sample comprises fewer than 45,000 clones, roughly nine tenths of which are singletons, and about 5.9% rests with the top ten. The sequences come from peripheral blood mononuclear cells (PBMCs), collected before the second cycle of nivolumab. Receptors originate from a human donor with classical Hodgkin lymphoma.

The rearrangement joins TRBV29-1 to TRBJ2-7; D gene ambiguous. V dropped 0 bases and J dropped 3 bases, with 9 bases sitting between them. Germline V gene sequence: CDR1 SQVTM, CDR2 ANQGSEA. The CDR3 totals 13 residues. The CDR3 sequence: CSVEEGSHYEQYF. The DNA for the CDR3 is TGCAGCGTTGAAGAAGGCTCTCACTACGAGCAGTACTTC.

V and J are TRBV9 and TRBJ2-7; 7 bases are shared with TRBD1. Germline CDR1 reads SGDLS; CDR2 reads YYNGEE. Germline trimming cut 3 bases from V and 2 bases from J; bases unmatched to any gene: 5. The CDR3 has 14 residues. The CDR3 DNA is TGTGCCAGCAGCGCCACCGGGACAGCCTACGAGCAGTACTTC. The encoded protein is CASSATGTAYEQYF.

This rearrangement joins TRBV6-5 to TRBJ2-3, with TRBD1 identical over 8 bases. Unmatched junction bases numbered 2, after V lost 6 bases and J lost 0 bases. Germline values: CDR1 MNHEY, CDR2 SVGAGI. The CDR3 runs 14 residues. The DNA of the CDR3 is TGTGCCAGCAGAAACAGGGGGAGCACAGATACGCAGTATTTT. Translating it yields CASRNRGSTDTQYF.

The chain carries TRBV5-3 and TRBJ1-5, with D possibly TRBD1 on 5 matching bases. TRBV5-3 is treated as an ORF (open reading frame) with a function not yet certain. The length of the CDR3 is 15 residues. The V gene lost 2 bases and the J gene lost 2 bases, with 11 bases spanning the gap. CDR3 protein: CARSLGGGGNQPQHF. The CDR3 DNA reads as TGTGCCAGAAGCTTAGGTGGGGGAGGCAATCAGCCCCAGCATTTT.

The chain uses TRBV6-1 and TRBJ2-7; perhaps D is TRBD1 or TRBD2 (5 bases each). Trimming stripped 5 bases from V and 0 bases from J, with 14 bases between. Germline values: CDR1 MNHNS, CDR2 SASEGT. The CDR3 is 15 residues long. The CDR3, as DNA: TGTGCCAGCAGTTCCAGGGCCGGGGACTCCTACGAGCAGTACTTC. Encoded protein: CASSSRAGDSYEQYF.

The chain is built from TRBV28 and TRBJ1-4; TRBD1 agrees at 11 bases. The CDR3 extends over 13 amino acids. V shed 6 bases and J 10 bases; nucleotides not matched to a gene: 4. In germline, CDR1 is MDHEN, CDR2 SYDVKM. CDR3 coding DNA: TGTGCCAGCAGCCGGGACAGGGGGAGAAAACTGTTTTTT. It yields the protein CASSRDRGRKLFF.